This is a list of T cell receptor beta chains from one sample in a study of PD-L1 blockade in urothelial cancer. The data were produced by immunoSEQ multiplex PCR, yet TCRdb's version contains in-frame clones alone and is incomplete. This table has tens of thousands of clones, 75% to 85% appearing once. The specimen was PBMCs, collected around atezolizumab (anti-PD-L1) treatment. These receptors all stem from a man between 65 and 80 years old with urothelial cancer. Each CDR3 is given with its conserved first and last residue. The order of the fields is clone size, D gene, J gene, V gene, CDR3 DNA, CDR3 protein. A D gene is named only where the DNA matches it firmly. Rows give clone size only sometimes, using once, few, many, or a class for an expanded clone.

>NA|NA|TRBJ2-5|TRBV1
TGCACCAGCAAATTAGCGGGGGGGCAAGAGACCCAGTACTTC
CTSKLAGGQETQYF
>NA|NA|TRBJ1-1|TRBV6-5
TGTGCCAGCAGTTACTCGACACGGGGCACTGAAGCTTTCTTT
CASSYSTRGTEAFF
>NA|TRBD1|TRBJ2-7|TRBV5-1
TGCGCCAGCAGCCCACGGACAGGGGGCAACAACGAGCAGTACTTC
CASSPRTGGNNEQYF
>NA|TRBD1|TRBJ2-5|TRBV2
TGTGCCAGCAGTTGGGACAGTTGGGAGACCCAGTACTTC
CASSWDSWETQYF
>NA|TRBD1|TRBJ2-7|TRBV19
TGTGCCAGTAGTGGAACAGGGGGACCCTACGAGCAGTACTTC
CASSGTGGPYEQYF
>NA|TRBD1|TRBJ1-5|TRBV18
TGTGCCAGCTCCCCAACAGGGGGTGATCAGCCCCAGCATTTT
CASSPTGGDQPQHF
>NA|NA|TRBJ2-7|TRBV11-2
TGTGCCAGCAGCTTAGATTCAGGGAACTCCTACGAGCAGTACTTC
CASSLDSGNSYEQYF
>NA|TRBD1|TRBJ2-7|TRBV11-2
TGTGCCAGCAGTATTGCACCGGGACAGGGCTACGAGCAGTACTTC
CASSIAPGQGYEQYF
>NA|TRBD2|TRBJ2-7|TRBV4-1
TGCGCCAGCAGCCAAGAAAAACTAGCGGGAGGGCACTACGAGCAGTACTTC
CASSQEKLAGGHYEQYF
>NA|TRBD1|TRBJ2-3|TRBV29-1
TGCAGCGAACAGGGGGCGGGAGATACGCAGTATTTT
CSEQGAGDTQYF
>NA|TRBD1|TRBJ1-1|TRBV5-1
TGCGCCAGCAGCGTGACAGGGGACGCGGCTGAAGCTTTCTTT
CASSVTGDAAEAFF
>few|TRBD1|TRBJ1-5|TRBV5-5
TGTGCCAGCAGCTTGACAGGGGGACCCCAGCCCCAGCATTTT
CASSLTGGPQPQHF
>NA|TRBD2|TRBJ2-1|TRBV29-1
TGCAGCGTTGATAGAAGCGGGAGCGACAATGAGCAGTTCTTC
CSVDRSGSDNEQFF
>NA|TRBD1|TRBJ2-1|TRBV19
TGTGCCAGTACCGAATTAGGGACAGGGGACTACAATGAGCAGTTCTTC
CASTELGTGDYNEQFF
>NA|TRBD1|TRBJ2-3|TRBV18
TGTGCCAGCTCTCTTCGGACAGGGCGGACTAGCACAGATACGCAGTATTTT
CASSLRTGRTSTDTQYF
>NA|NA|TRBJ2-2|TRBV7-2
TGTGCCAGCAGCTTAGGGGGCGGTAACGGGGAGCTGTTTTTT
CASSLGGGNGELFF
>once|TRBD1|TRBJ2-3|TRBV7-9
TGTGCCAGCAGCATTTCCGGGACAGGGACCCCAGATACGCAGTATTTT
CASSISGTGTPDTQYF
>NA|TRBD2|TRBJ2-2|TRBV7-2
TGTGCCAGCAGCCCAAACCCTAGCGGGAGGGTTGGCACCGGGGAGCTGTTTTTT
CASSPNPSGRVGTGELFF
>NA|NA|TRBJ2-1|TRBV4-1
TGCGCCAGCAGCCAAGTGGACAACTACAATGAGCAGTTCTTC
CASSQVDNYNEQFF